This T cell receptor beta chain was obtained from a study of lymphopenia after photon versus proton radiotherapy. The study, taken as a whole, reports: Post-nadir diversity loss with photons came from oligoclonal expansion, particularly CD8+ Temra cells. In patients who died, overall survival fell as post-nadir TCR diversity dropped more.

The CDR3 length is 14 residues. V gave up 1 base and J gave up 1 base, with 6 bases separating them. Germline assignment: CDR1 MNHEY and CDR2 SMNVEV (reference sequence). About this clone: What it recognizes is unknown.

Sequenced by immunoSEQ multiplex PCR; TCRdb stores in-frame clones only, minus some. The data hold 37,000 or so clones, with about 85% observed a single time. The starting material was peripheral blood, obtained from a patient treated with photon-based radiotherapy. The chain carries TRBV27 and TRBJ2-3; D gene uncertain. The receptor's source is a man aged 50 or older with gastric cancer. CDR3 residues: CASSLFAGTDTQYF. The CDR3 nucleotides read TGTGCCAGCAGTTTATTTGCGGGCACAGATACGCAGTATTTT.